This T cell receptor beta chain was recorded in a study of shared clonotypes between healthy human individuals. Across the whole study: CD4 naive cells filled three plates per donor, CD4 memory three, CD8 naive two and CD8 memory one. The study's findings and limits: How much donors shared clonotypes was expected to be affected by sequencing depth.

Deep-level settings were used for running the assay. Authors' analysis steps: ImmunoSEQ gave junction-only sequences without quality scores, so filtering differed. Here immunoSEQ multiplex PCR was the method, and the copy in TCRdb shows in-frame clones only, minus some. That table supplies the V and J calls and clone size; D and trimming were determined from the DNA. The sample includes hundreds of thousands of clones, about 74% seen only once; the top ten take under 2%. V gave up 2 bases and J gave up 5 bases, with 9 bases separating them. Germline-derived CDR1 and CDR2 are KGHSY and FQNENV. The CDR3 runs 14 residues. Regarding this clone: Its matching antigen is unknown.

This clonotype was sampled from a woman aged 25 to 39 in good health. V and J are TRBV16 and TRBJ2-2, with D hard to call. Sequences were obtained from memory CD4+ T cells sorted from blood. This sample's subset: CD45RA-negative fraction. The DNA for the CDR3 is TGTGCCAGCAGCCAAGGTTCCGGGACCGGGGAGCTGTTTTTT. It translates to CASSQGSGTGELFF.